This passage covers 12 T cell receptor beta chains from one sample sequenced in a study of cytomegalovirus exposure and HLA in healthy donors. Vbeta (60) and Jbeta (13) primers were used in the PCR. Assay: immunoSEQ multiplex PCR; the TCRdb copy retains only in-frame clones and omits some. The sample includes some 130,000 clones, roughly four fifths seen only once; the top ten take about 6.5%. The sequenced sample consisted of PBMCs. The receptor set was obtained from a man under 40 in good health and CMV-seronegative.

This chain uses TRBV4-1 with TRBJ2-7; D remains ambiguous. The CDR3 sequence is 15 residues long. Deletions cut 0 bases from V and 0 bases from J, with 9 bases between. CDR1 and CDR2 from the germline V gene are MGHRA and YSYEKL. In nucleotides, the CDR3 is TGCGCCAGCAGCCAAGATCGCGGAAGCTCCTACGAGCAGTACTTC. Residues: CASSQDRGSSYEQYF.

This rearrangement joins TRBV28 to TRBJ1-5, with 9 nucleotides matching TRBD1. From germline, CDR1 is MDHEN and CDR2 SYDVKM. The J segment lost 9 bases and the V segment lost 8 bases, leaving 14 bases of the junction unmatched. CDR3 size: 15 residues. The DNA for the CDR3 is TGTGCCAGCTGGACAGGGGATTTCCCACGTCGGCCCCAGCATTTT. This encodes CASWTGDFPRRPQHF.

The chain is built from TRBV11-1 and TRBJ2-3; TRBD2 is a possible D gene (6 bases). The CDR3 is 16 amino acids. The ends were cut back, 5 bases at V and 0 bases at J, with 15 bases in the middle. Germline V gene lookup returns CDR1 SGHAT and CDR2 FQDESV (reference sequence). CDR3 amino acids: CASSPRPGTSTDTQYF. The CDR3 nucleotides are TGTGCCAGCAGCCCTCGTCCGGGGACTAGCACAGATACGCAGTATTTT.

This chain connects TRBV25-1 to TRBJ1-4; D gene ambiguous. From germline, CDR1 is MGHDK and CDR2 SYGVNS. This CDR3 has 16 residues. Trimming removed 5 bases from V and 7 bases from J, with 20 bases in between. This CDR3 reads CASSSLGPPGGEKLFF. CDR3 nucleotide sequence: TGTGCCAGCAGTTCACTAGGACCTCCCGGCGGTGAAAAACTGTTTTTT.

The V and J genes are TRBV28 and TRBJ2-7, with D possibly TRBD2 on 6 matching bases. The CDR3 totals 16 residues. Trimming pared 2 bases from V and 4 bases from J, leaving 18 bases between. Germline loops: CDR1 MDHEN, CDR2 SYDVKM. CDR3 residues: CASSLSGGAGLYEQYF. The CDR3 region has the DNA TGTGCCAGCAGTTTAAGTGGAGGGGCGGGACTGTACGAGCAGTACTTC.

CDR3 loop: CASSSAGGSSGNTIYF. In DNA form, the CDR3 reads TGTGCCAGCAGCTCAGCGGGGGGGAGCTCTGGAAACACCATATATTTT. The chain carries TRBV9 and TRBJ1-3, with D possibly being TRBD1 (5 bases). The CDR3 covers 16 residues. The ends were cut back, 4 bases at V and 0 bases at J, with 14 bases in the middle. Germline CDR1 reads SGDLS; CDR2 reads YYNGEE.

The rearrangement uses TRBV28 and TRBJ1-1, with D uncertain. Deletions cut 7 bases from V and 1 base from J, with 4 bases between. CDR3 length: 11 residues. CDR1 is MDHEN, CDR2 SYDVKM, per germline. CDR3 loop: CASTENTEAFF. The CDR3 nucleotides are TGTGCCAGCACAGAGAACACTGAAGCTTTCTTT.

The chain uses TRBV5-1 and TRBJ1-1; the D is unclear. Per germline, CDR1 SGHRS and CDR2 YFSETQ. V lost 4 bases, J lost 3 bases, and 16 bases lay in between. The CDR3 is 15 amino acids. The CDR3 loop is CASSPTDILDTEAFF. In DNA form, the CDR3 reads TGCGCCAGCAGCCCCACCGACATCTTGGACACTGAAGCTTTCTTT.

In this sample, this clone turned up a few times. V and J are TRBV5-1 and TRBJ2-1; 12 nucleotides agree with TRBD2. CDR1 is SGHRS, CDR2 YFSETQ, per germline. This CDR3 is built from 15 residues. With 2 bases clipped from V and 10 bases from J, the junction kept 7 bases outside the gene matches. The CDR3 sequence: CASSLTSGGPEEQFF. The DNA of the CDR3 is TGCGCCAGCAGCTTAACTAGCGGGGGGCCGGAGGAGCAGTTCTTC.

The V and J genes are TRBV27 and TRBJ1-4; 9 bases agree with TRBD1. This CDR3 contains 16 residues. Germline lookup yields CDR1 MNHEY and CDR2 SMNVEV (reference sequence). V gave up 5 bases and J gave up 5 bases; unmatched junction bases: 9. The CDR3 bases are TGTGCCAGCAGTCCGCTTGGACAGGGGATAAATGAAAAACTGTTTTTT. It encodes CASSPLGQGINEKLFF.

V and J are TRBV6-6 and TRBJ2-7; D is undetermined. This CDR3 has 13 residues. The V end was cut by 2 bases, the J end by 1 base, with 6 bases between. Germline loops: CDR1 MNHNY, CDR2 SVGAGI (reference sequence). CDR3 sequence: CASSYIGSYEQYF. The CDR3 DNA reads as TGTGCCAGCAGTTACATCGGGTCCTACGAGCAGTACTTC.

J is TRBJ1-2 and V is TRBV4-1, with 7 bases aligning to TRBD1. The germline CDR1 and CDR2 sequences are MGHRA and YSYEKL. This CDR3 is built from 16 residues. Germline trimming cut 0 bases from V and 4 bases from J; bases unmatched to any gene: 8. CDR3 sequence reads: CASSQDPGQTIYGYTF. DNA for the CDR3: TGCGCCAGCAGCCAAGATCCGGGACAGACGATCTATGGCTACACCTTC.